This T cell receptor beta chain was sequenced for a study of cytomegalovirus exposure and HLA in healthy donors. General study results and limits: Sequencing likely caused a cluster of highly shared sequence variants. The listing of 150 to 200 TCR beta chains classed them as cytomegalovirus-associated.

This clone showed up just once. Its specificity is unknown. The PCR was carried out with 60 Vbeta primers and 13 Jbeta primers. Sequencing was performed with immunoSEQ multiplex PCR; in TCRdb, only in-frame clones are kept and a portion is missing. The sample contains some 200,000 clones, approximately 70% of which appear only once. The CDR3 extends over 14 amino acids. The germline V gene has CDR1 MNHNY and CDR2 SVGAGI (reference sequence). The chain carries TRBV6-6 and TRBJ2-5, with TRBD1 matching 7 bases. The DNA matches TRBJ2-7 better at its end, which makes the J call doubtful. This sequence was found in a man in his forties in good health and CMV-seropositive. The sequenced sample was PBMCs. As DNA, the CDR3 is TGTGCCAGTACCAAACAGGGGAACGCCTACGAGCAGTACTTC. It codes for CASTKQGNAYEQYF.